This is a list of T cell receptor beta chains from one sample in a study of OX40 agonist ivuxolimab in advanced cancers. The data were produced by immunoSEQ multiplex PCR, yet TCRdb's version contains in-frame clones alone and is incomplete. Found here are some 40,000 clones, approximately 80% of them singletons; the top ten hold approximately 37%. Sequenced material: CD4+ or CD8+ T cells sorted from blood, taken in a trial of the OX40 agonist ivuxolimab. These receptors originate from an adult with an advanced solid tumor such as melanoma, head and neck, liver or kidney cancer. Both conserved end residues are trimmed from each CDR3. The order of the fields is D gene, V gene, CDR3 protein. A D gene is named only where the DNA matches it firmly.

TRBD1 TRBV5-1 ASSLRQGATNEKLF
TRBD1 TRBV6-5 ASSYAPGQSYEQY
- TRBV5-1 ASSPDEANYGYT
- TRBV10-3 AISESPGHSYT
- TRBV7-3 ASSLTPGPFFEQY
TRBD1 TRBV19 ASSPDRGGYGYT
- TRBV7-9 ASSIREATYEQY
- TRBV2 ASSGSGIYETQY
- TRBV7-9 ASSPMVGDTQY
TRBD2 TRBV6-5 ASNVAGSGTGELF
- TRBV21-1 ASSKAGRGRGDTEAF
TRBD1 TRBV11-2 ASSLDGQGSNEQF
TRBD1 TRBV28 ASSPGGEPGANVLT
- TRBV7-9 ASRLLNTEAF
TRBD1 TRBV9 ASSVFGTGGNTGELF
- TRBV12-5 ASGQASAGQSRANVLT
- TRBV6-5 ASSYSSGVNTEAF
- TRBV6-1 ASRGFNYGYT
TRBD1 TRBV5-4 ASSHGQGRGLGPLH
TRBD2 TRBV9 ASRATSGSRDEQF
TRBD1 TRBV7-9 ASSDRGFENTEAF
- TRBV19 ASSIGNQPQH
- TRBV7-9 ASSSGLDQETQY
- TRBV5-5 ASSLGPTKTTEAF
- TRBV7-9 ASSLVGTGQETQY
- TRBV7-7 ASSLGPQAAQETQY
- TRBV5-1 ASSLRFEDNEQF
- TRBV5-4 ASSLGGVGSPLH
TRBD1 TRBV5-1 ASSSTGTTYEQY
TRBD2 TRBV7-6 ASTAGGAGGSYEQY
TRBD1 TRBV5-8 ASSMGQGVGKLF
TRBD2 TRBV7-8 ASSLPLRGGKETQY
- TRBV28 ASTEGYSGNTIY
TRBD1 TRBV6-4 ASSRRTGSRNQPQH